Below are 2 T cell receptor beta chains sequenced from a single sample in a study of shared clonotypes between healthy human individuals. This table comes from immunoSEQ multiplex PCR, and its TCRdb copy is limited to in-frame clones, with some not included. The table shows under 650,000 clones, with less than 96% occurring only once. The material sequenced was naive CD4+ T cells sorted from blood. Stated subset: CD45RA+ positively selected. Receptor source: a woman aged 30 to 39 in good health.

This chain joins TRBV6-5 and TRBJ2-1; possible D gene TRBD2, 6 bases. Between the trimmed V and J ends, which lost 10 bases and 3 bases, there was a span of 16 bases. The CDR3 loop spans 14 amino acids. Germline values: CDR1 MNHEY, CDR2 SVGAGI. The CDR3 region has the DNA TGTGCCATCCGCCGGGAGAGGGACTACAATGAGCAGTTCTTC. This codes for CAIRRERDYNEQFF.

Only one count was recorded for this clone. The chain uses TRBV7-8 and TRBJ1-3; D is unclear. The V gene's germline CDR1 is SGHVS and CDR2 FQNEAQ. V was clipped by 2 bases and J by 0 bases, with 5 bases between them. This CDR3 has 14 amino acids. CDR3 in DNA: TGTGCCAGCAGCTTAACAGTCTCTGGAAACACCATATATTTT. Protein: CASSLTVSGNTIYF.